The present T cell receptor beta chain was sequenced within a study of vaccination effects on CD4 cells after COVID-19 (dated by TCRdb to the early 2020s). At the level of the whole study: In the ViraFEST assay, PBMC were stimulated with viral peptide pools, and TCR sequencing was then used to find antigen-specific CD4+ T cell clonotypes based on their expansion. Each participant got two doses of an mRNA SARS-CoV-2 vaccine, either BNT162b2 or mRNA-1273. Each well held around 2 million PBMC cultured in IMDM containing roughly 5.1% human AB serum, about 10 IU/ml IL-2 and gentamicin, along with 10 ug/ml peptides. In both COVID-19 convalescent patients and infection-naive vaccine recipients, the study compared SARS-CoV-2 spike-specific CD4+ TCR repertoires from before mRNA vaccination with those from after it. A total of 9 to 11 COVID-19 convalescent patients and several SARS-CoV-2-naive healthy vaccine recipients were included in the full study. Cultures from other donors in the study were sequenced with the Oncomine TCR Beta short-read assay on an Illumina iSeq 100. Overall study outcomes, separate from this receptor: At late post-vaccination timepoints, both infection-induced and vaccine-induced clones showed marked clonal contraction, consistent with waning T cell responses. The study was limited by a small number of convalescent patients, and early post-infection timepoints were lacking. Among healthy vaccine recipients, nearly all vaccine-induced clones were SARS-CoV-2 mono-reactive, and only 1 of 255 was cross-reactive with common cold coronaviruses.

Turning to this clone: Its specific antigen is unknown. Base qualities are not at hand, and no much larger clone is one base apart.

After roughly 11 days of culture, CD4+ T cells were isolated with the EasySep CD4+ T cell isolation kit. The absence of prior SARS-CoV-2 infection in healthy vaccine recipients was confirmed by negative nucleocapsid antibodies before and after vaccination. On days 3 and 7, half of the culture medium was replaced with fresh IL-2-containing medium. Unless otherwise noted, each peptide stimulation condition was cultured in triplicate wells. PBMC were separated from whole blood using Ficoll-Paque Plus gradient centrifugation and were then either cryopreserved at -140C or used fresh. Genomic DNA was extracted from cultured CD4+ T cells with the QIAamp micro DNA kit. Library creation used the immunoSEQ multiplex PCR assay. TCR beta CDR3 sequencing was performed on DNA from the cultured, isolated CD4+ T cells. Per the authors' processing: Non-productive TCR sequences were removed and reads were trimmed to the CDR3 region, keeping CDR3s of at least 7 amino acids. Antigen-specific clonotypes were identified using the MANAFEST web app by comparison of expansion in peptide wells against reference cultures. To be called positive, a clone needed expansion at FDR<0.05 compared with the reference and with all other wells, an odds ratio greater than 5, and a frequency greater than 0.1% in two replicate wells. A clonotype was defined as cross-reactive if the clonotype was significantly expanded both in SARS-CoV-2 spike wells and in at least one common cold coronavirus spike condition. CDR3 similarity was assessed by Levenshtein distance with the stringdist R package, and unrooted trees were built with ape in R 3.6.1. The source is immuneACCESS, and TCRdb retained only in-frame sequences with V and J called. Part of the clones is not carried over; for the studies checked, unresolved V genes explain less than half of this, and the remainder is unexplained. V and J calls and clone size are given by that table; D and trimming were obtained from the DNA. The sample has around 46,000 clones on record, 50% to 80% of them singletons. About 5% of the sample rests with the top ten.

Reading from cysteine to phenylalanine, the CDR3 counts 16 amino acids. The DNA shown is the 48-base CDR3, in frame from base 1. The germline V gene specifies SGHRS as CDR1 and YFSETQ as CDR2. V is shortened by 0 bases, J by 6 bases, and the region joining them spans 16 bases. The rearranged chain carries TRBV5-1 and TRBJ2-1; the D gene cannot be named for sure. The receptor was derived from a human donor who received a COVID-19 vaccine. This sample comprised CD4+ T cells from PBMCs cultured without peptide, obtained before COVID-19 vaccination. The sequenced DNA: TGCGCCAGCAGCTTGGCCCTGGCTTCCGTACGCAATGAGCAGTTCTTC. This yields the protein CASSLALASVRNEQFF.